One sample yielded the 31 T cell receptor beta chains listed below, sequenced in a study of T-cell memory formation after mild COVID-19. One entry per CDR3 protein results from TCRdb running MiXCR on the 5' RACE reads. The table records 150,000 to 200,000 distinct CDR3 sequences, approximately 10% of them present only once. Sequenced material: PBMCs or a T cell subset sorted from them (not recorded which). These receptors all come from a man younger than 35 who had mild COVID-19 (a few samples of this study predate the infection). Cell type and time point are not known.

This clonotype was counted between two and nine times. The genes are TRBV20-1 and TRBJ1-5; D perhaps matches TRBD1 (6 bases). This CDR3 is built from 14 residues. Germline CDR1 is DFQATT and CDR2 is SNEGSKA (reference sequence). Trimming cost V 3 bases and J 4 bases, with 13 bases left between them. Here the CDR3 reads CSARDQQGNQPQHF. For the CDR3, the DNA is TGCAGTGCTAGGGATCAACAGGGAAATCAGCCCCAGCATTTT.

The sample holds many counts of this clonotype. CDR3 DNA sequence: TGTGCCAGCAGCCTTCGACTAGCGGAGACCCAGTACTTC. Protein: CASSLRLAETQYF. The chain combines TRBV3-1 with TRBJ2-5; 8 bases agree with TRBD2. This CDR3 spans 13 amino acids. With V trimmed by 4 bases and J by 5 bases, 3 bases remained unmatched. Germline V lookup: CDR1 LGHDT, CDR2 YNNKEL (reference sequence).

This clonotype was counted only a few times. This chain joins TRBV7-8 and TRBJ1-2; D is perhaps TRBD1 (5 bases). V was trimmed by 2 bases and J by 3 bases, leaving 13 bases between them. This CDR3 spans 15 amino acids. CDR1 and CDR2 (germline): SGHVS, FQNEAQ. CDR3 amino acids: CASSLRGRTHYGYTF. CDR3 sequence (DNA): TGTGCCAGCAGCTTAAGGGGCAGAACTCACTATGGCTACACCTTC. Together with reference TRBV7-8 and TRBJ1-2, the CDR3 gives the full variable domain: GAGVSQSPRYKVAKRGQDVALRCDPISGHVSLFWYQQALGQGPEFLTYFQNEAQLDKSGLPSDRFFAERPEGSVSTLKIQRTQQEDSAVYLCASSLRGRTHYGYTFGSGTRLTVV.

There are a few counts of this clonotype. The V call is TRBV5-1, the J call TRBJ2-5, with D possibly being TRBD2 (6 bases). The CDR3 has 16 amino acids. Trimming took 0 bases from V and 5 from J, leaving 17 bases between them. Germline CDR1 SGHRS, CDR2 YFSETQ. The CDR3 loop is CASSLGGDPTSETQYF. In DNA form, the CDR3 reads TGCGCCAGCAGCTTGGGGGGGGACCCGACATCGGAGACCCAGTACTTC.

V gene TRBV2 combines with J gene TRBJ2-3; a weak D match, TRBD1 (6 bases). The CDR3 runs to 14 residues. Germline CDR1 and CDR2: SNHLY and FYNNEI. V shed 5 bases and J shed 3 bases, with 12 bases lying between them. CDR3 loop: CASSITTGTDTQYF. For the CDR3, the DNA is TGTGCCAGCAGTATAACTACAGGGACAGATACGCAGTATTTT.

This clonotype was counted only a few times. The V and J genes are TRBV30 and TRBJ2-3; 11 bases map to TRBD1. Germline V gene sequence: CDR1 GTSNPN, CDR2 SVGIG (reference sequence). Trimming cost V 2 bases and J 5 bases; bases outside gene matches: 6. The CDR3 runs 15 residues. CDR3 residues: CAWSPWTGGGDTQYF. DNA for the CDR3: TGTGCCTGGAGTCCGTGGACAGGGGGCGGAGATACGCAGTATTTT.

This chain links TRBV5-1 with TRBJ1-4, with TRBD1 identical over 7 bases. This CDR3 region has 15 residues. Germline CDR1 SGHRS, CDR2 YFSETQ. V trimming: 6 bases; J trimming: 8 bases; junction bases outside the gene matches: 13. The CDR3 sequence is CASTPFGQAGEKLFF. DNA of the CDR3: TGCGCCAGCACTCCTTTCGGACAGGCTGGAGAAAAACTGTTTTTT.

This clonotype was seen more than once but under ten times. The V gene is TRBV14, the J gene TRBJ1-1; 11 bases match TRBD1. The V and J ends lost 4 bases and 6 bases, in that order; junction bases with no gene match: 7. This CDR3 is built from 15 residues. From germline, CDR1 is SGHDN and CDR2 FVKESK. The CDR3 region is CASSLRTGGQAEAFF. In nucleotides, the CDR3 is TGTGCCAGCAGCCTAAGGACAGGGGGCCAGGCTGAAGCTTTCTTT.

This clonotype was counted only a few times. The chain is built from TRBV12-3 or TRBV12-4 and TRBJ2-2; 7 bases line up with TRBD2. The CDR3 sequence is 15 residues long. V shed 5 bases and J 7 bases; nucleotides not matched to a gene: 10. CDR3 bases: TGTGCCAGCAGTCCCGGGGAGGGCGAAGACGGGGAGCTGTTTTTT. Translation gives CASSPGEGEDGELFF.

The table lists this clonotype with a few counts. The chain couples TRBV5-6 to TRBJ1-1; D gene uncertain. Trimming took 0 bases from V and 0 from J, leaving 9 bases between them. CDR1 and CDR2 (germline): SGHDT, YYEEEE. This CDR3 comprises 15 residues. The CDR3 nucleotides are TGTGCCAGCAGCTTGGTGGACTTGGTGAACACTGAAGCTTTCTTT. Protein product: CASSLVDLVNTEAFF.

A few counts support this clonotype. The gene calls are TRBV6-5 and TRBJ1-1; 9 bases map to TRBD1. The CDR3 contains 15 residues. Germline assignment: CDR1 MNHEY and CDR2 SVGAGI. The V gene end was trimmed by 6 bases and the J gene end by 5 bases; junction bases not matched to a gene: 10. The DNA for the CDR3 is TGTGCCAGCAGCCCCATGGGGACAGGGATGACTGAAGCTTTCTTT. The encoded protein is CASSPMGTGMTEAFF.

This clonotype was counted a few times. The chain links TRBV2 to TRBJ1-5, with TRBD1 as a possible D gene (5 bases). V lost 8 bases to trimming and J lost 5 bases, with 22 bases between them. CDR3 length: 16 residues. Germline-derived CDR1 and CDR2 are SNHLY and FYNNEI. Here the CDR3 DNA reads TGTGCCAGCTCTCGTGAAAGGGGTGTTGTCTATCAGCCCCAGCATTTT. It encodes CASSRERGVVYQPQHF. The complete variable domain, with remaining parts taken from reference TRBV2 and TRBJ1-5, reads EPEVTQTPSHQVTQMGQEVILRCVPISNHLYFYWYRQILGQKVEFLVSFYNNEISEKSEIFDDQFSVERPDGSNFTLKIRSTKLEDSAMYFCASSRERGVVYQPQHFGDGTRLSIL.

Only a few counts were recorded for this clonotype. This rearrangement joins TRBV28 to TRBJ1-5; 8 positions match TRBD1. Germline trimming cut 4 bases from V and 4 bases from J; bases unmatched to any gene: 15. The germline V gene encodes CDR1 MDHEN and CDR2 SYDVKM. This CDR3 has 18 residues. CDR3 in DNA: TGTGCCAGCAGTTCCCACTGGCGGACAGGGAAGGAGAATCAGCCCCAGCATTTT. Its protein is CASSSHWRTGKENQPQHF.

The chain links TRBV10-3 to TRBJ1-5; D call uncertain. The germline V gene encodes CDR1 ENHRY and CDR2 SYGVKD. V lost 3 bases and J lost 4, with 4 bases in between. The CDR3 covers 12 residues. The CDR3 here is CAISDGNQPQHF. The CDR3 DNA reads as TGTGCCATCAGTGACGGGAATCAGCCCCAGCATTTT.

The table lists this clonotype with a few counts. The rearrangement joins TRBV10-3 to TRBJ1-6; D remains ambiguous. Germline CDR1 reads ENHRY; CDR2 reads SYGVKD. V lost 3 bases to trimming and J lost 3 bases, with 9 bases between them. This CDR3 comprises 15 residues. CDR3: CAISEGSLYNSPLHF. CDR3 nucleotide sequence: TGTGCCATCAGTGAAGGAAGCCTCTATAATTCACCCCTCCACTTT.

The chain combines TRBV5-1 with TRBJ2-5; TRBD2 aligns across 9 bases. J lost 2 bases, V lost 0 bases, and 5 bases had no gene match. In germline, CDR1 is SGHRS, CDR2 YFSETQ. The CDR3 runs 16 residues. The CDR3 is CASSLEAGGNQETQYF. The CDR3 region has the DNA TGCGCCAGCAGCTTGGAGGCGGGGGGGAATCAAGAGACCCAGTACTTC.

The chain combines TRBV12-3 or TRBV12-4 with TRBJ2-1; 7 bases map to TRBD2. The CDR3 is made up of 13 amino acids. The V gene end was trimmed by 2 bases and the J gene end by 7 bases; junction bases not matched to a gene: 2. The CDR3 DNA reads TGTGCCAGCAGTTTAATGGGGGGGAATGAGCAGTTCTTC. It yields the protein CASSLMGGNEQFF.

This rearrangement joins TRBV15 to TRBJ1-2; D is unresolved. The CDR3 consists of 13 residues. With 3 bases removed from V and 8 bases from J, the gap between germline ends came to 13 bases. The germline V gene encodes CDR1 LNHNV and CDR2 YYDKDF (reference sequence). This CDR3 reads CATSRAMEGGYTF. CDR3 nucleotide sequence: TGTGCCACCAGCAGGGCTATGGAGGGCGGCTACACCTTC.

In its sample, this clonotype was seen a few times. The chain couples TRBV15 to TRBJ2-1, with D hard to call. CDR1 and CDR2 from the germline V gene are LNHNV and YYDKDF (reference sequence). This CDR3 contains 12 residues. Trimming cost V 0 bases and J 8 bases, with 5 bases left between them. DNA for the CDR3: TGTGCCACCAGCAGAGATCGCTATGAGCAGTTCTTC. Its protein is CATSRDRYEQFF.

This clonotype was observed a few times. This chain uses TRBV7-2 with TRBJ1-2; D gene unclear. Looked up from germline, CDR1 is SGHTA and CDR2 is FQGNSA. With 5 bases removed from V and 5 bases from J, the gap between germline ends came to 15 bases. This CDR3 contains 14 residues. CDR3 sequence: CASSPDPSGYGYTF. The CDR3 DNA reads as TGTGCCAGCAGCCCGGACCCTTCCGGTTATGGCTACACCTTC.

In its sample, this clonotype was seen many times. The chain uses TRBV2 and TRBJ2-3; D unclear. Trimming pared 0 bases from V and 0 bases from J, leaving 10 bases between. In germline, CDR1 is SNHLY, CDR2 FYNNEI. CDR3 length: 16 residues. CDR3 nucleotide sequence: TGTGCCAGCAGTGAAGCGCCCTCAACTAGCACAGATACGCAGTATTTT. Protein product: CASSEAPSTSTDTQYF.

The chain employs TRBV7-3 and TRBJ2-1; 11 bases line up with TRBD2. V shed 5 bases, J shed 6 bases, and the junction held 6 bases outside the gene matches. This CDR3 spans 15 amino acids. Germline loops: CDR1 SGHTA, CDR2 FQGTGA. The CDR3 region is CASSATSGGFNEQFF. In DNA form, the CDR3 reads TGTGCCAGCAGCGCTACTAGCGGGGGTTTCAATGAGCAGTTCTTC.

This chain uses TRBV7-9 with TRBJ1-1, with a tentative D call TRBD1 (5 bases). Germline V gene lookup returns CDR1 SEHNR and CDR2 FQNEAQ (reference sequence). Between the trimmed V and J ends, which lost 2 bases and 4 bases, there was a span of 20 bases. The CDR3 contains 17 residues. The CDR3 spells CASSLFDSGGLGTEAFF. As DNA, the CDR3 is TGTGCCAGCAGCTTATTCGACAGCGGAGGGTTGGGCACTGAAGCTTTCTTT.

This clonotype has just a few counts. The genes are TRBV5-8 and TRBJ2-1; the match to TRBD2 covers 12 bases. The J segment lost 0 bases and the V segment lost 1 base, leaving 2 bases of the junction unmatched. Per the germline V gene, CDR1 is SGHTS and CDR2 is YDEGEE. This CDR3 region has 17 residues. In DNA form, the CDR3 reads TGTGCCAGCAGCTTGACTAGCGGGGGGTACTCCTACAATGAGCAGTTCTTC. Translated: CASSLTSGGYSYNEQFF. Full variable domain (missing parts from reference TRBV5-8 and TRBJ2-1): EAGVTQSPTHLIKTRGQQATLRCSPISGHTSVYWYQQALGLGLQFLLWYDEGEERNRGNFPPRFSGRQFPNYSSELNVNALELEDSALYLCASSLTSGGYSYNEQFFGPGTRLTVL.

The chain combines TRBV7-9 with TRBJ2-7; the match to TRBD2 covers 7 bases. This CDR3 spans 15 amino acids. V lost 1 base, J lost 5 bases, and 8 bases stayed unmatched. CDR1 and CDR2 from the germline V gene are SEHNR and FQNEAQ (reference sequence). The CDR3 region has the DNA TGTGCCAGCAGCTTAGGGCAGGGAGGGTACGACGAGCAGTACGTC. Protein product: CASSLGQGGYDEQYV.

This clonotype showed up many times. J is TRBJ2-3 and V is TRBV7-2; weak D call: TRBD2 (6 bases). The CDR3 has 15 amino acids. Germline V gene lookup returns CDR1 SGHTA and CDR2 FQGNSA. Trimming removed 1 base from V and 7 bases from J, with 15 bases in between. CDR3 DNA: TGTGCCAGCAGCTTAGTCGGGGGTACCTCGCATACGCAGTATTTT. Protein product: CASSLVGGTSHTQYF.

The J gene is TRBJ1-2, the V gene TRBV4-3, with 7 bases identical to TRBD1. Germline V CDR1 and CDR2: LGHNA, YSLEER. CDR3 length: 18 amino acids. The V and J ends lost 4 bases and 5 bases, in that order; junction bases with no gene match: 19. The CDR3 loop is CASSPQGTQGSMSYGYTF. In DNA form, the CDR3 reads TGCGCCAGCAGCCCCCAAGGGACACAGGGGTCTATGTCTTATGGCTACACCTTC.

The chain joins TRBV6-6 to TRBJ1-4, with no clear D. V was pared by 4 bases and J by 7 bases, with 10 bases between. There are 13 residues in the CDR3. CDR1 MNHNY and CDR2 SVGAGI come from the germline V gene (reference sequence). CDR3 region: CASSFQWSEKLFF. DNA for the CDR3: TGTGCCAGCAGTTTCCAGTGGAGTGAAAAACTGTTTTTT.

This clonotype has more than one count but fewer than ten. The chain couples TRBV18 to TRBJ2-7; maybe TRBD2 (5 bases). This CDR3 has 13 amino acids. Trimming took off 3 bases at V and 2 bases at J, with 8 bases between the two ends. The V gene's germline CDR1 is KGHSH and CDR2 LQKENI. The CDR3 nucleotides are TGTGCCAGCTCACCTCGGGGTACCTACGAGCAGTACGTC. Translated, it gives CASSPRGTYEQYV.

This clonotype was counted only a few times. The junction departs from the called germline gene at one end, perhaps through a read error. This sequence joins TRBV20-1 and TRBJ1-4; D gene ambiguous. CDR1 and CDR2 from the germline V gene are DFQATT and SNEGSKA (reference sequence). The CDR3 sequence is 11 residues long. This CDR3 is CSAGTNEKLFF. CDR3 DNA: TGCAGTGCGGGCACTAATGAAAAACTTTTTTTT.

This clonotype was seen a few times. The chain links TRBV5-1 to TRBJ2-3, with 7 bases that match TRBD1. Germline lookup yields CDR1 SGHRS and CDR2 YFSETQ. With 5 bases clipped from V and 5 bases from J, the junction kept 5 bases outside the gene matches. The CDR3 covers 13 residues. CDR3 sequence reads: CASSKGARDTQYF. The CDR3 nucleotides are TGCGCCAGCAGTAAGGGGGCGCGAGATACGCAGTATTTT.